The rows below give T cell receptor beta chains drawn from one sample of a study of shared clonotypes between healthy human individuals. Only in-frame clones appear in the TCRdb table, and some are missing; sequencing was by immunoSEQ multiplex PCR. This sample has about 2 million clones; 85% to 95% occur once, and the top ten carry 0.13%. Material for sequencing was naive CD4+ T cells sorted from blood. These receptors all come from a man younger than 35 in good health. Each CDR3 is given with its conserved first and last residue.

TRBJ2-1,TRBV2,CASRGVGQSSYNEQFF
TRBJ2-3,TRBV7-2,CASSLARSGADTQYF
TRBJ2-3,TRBV9,CASSEGTGRTDTQYF
TRBJ2-7,TRBV30,CAWSVLGGGEQYF
TRBJ1-6,TRBV30,CAWKNNSPLHF
TRBJ2-7,TRBV6-1,CASTSNRVSSYEQYF
TRBJ1-1,TRBV28,CASSPGQGALSTEAFF
TRBJ2-7,TRBV29-1,CSVDFSGYEQYF
TRBJ2-3,TRBV4-1,CASSQDPAYTDTQYF
TRBJ1-4,TRBV6-5,CASTGAGATNEKLFF
TRBJ2-7,TRBV28,CASLTGGLDSYEQYF
TRBJ2-7,TRBV6-5,CASLGTSGAYEQYF
TRBJ2-7,TRBV5-4,CASSLAGATYEQYF
TRBJ2-5,TRBV5-1,CASSLGDSETQYF
TRBJ1-2,TRBV6-5,CASRPPGQGFYGYTF
TRBJ2-2,TRBV7-8,CAISPVANTGELFF
TRBJ1-5,TRBV30,CAWSPRGNQPQHF
TRBJ2-5,TRBV11-2,CASSQGTGNRETQYF
TRBJ1-2,TRBV7-9,CASSPGQGAYGYTF
TRBJ1-1,TRBV11-2,CASSIQGTGNTEAFF
TRBJ2-7,TRBV5-8,CASSPPQQYF
TRBJ2-2,TRBV4-2,CASSQDFVGNTGELFF
TRBJ2-7,TRBV6-1,CASSFMGTSYEQYF
TRBJ1-4,TRBV7-2,CASKTRHTTNEKLFF
TRBJ1-5,TRBV4-2,CASSQGEAGGNQPQHF
TRBJ2-3,TRBV6-1,CASSLPPADTQYF
TRBJ2-7,TRBV5-1,CASSSGGGSYEQYF
TRBJ1-2,TRBV6-1,CASSVGENYGYTF
TRBJ2-5,TRBV10-3,CAISDGTSGRRGETQYF
TRBJ2-7,TRBV6-5,CASSYSTASGAHEQYF